A selection of T cell receptor beta chains follows, all from one sample in a study of shared clonotypes between healthy human individuals. Some clones are missing from TCRdb's copy, which holds only in-frame ones; the method was immunoSEQ multiplex PCR. The table shows approximately 710,000 clones, with about 90% occurring only once. Sequenced: memory CD8+ T cells from PBMCs. These receptors all come from a man aged 18 to 29 in good health. Some clones in this sample may be carry-over from other donors' samples. CDR3s include the opening cysteine and the closing phenylalanine or tryptophan. D genes are given only for firm matches. Some rows mark clone size as missing; the rest say once, few, many or name a class of expanded clone.

d_call clone_size j_call v_call cdr3_aa cdr3_nt
TRBD1 . TRBJ2-3 TRBV19 CASSIDRQGTTTDTQYF TGTGCCAGTAGTATAGATCGACAGGGGACCACCACAGATACGCAGTATTTT
. . TRBJ1-2 TRBV27 CASSPINRVNYGYAF TGTGCCAGCAGTCCAATAAATCGGGTTAACTATGGCTACGCCTTC
. . TRBJ1-5 TRBV15 CATSIPLTGMAQHF TGTGCCACCAGCATACCTCTAACTGGGATGGCCCAGCATTTT
. few TRBJ1-1 TRBV7-9 CASRLGNTEAFF TGTGCCAGCAGACTAGGGAACACTGAAGCTTTCTTT
. . TRBJ2-7 TRBV5-1 CASRAEPNYEQYF TGCGCCAGCAGAGCCGAACCTAACTACGAGCAGTACTTC
TRBD2 . TRBJ2-7 TRBV14 CASSQDGTSGSISEQYF TGTGCCAGCAGCCAAGATGGGACTAGCGGGAGTATTAGCGAGCAGTACTTC
TRBD1 once TRBJ2-5 TRBV7-9 CASSSGDRGDQETQYF TGTGCCAGCAGTTCGGGGGACAGGGGGGACCAAGAGACCCAGTACTTC
TRBD2 . TRBJ2-1 TRBV2 CASSGPWTSGSKDEQFF TGTGCCAGCAGTGGACCCTGGACTAGCGGGAGTAAAGATGAGCAGTTCTTC
. . TRBJ1-2 TRBV25-1 CASSEYHNYGYTF TGTGCCAGCAGTGAATACCACAACTATGGCTACACCTTC
. . TRBJ2-3 TRBV7-3 CASSLVSGSTDTQYF TGTGCCAGCAGCTTGGTTTCAGGTAGCACAGATACGCAGTATTTT
. . TRBJ2-7 TRBV27 CASSLKGVPAYEQYF TGTGCCAGCAGTTTGAAAGGTGTCCCAGCCTACGAGCAGTACTTC
. once TRBJ1-1 TRBV7-3 CASSLTGGNIPNTEAFF TGTGCCAGCAGCTTAACGGGTGGAAATATTCCGAACACTGAAGCTTTCTTT
. . TRBJ2-7 TRBV6-5 CASSYTRGQGEQYF TGTGCCAGCAGTTACACCAGAGGACAAGGCGAGCAGTACTTC
. . TRBJ2-6 TRBV7-2 CASSLVVLLGANVLTF TGTGCCAGCAGCTTAGTAGTCCTACTAGGGGCCAACGTCCTGACTTTC
TRBD1 . TRBJ1-5 TRBV19 CASSIFGGGTNQPQHF TGTGCCAGTAGTATATTTGGAGGGGGCACCAATCAGCCCCAGCATTTT
TRBD1 . TRBJ1-6 TRBV7-9 CASSLSADRANSPLHF TGTGCCAGCAGCTTGTCGGCGGACAGGGCTAATTCACCCCTCCACTTT
. . TRBJ2-7 TRBV15 CATSRVMGLDRYEQYF TGTGCCACCAGCAGAGTTATGGGACTGGACAGGTACGAGCAGTACTTC
. . TRBJ1-5 TRBV5-1 CASSLSSGANQPQHF TGCGCCAGCAGCTTGTCATCGGGGGCAAATCAGCCCCAGCATTTT
. once TRBJ2-7 TRBV7-9 CASSLETGGAYSYEQYF TGTGCCAGCAGCTTAGAGACTGGGGGCGCCTACTCCTACGAGCAGTACTTC
. . TRBJ2-3 TRBV5-3 CARSCCPPGDTQYF TGTGCCAGAAGTTGTTGCCCTCCCGGGGATACGCAGTATTTT
. . TRBJ1-2 TRBV15 CATSSRETPNYGYTF TGTGCCACCAGCAGTCGGGAGACCCCCAACTATGGCTACACCTTC
. . TRBJ2-7 TRBV5-1 CASSEGTAGTLYYEQYF TGCGCCAGCAGCGAAGGGACAGCGGGTACTCTGTACTACGAGCAGTACTTC
. . TRBJ1-5 TRBV15 CATSIYSDHQPQHF TGTGCCACCAGCATTTATTCCGATCATCAGCCCCAGCATTTT
. . TRBJ2-5 TRBV11-2 CASSLALGTREQYF TGTGCCAGCAGCTTAGCACTCGGGACGAGAGAGCAGTACTTC
TRBD2 . TRBJ2-7 TRBV9 CASSLSGREGHYEQYF TGTGCCAGCAGCCTCAGCGGGCGGGAGGGCCATTACGAGCAGTACTTC
. . TRBJ2-5 TRBV7-2 CASSSFQDGLETQYF TGTGCCAGCAGTTCATTCCAGGACGGGTTGGAGACCCAGTACTTC
. . TRBJ1-3 TRBV4-1 CASSQDTGTGNTIYF TGCGCCAGCAGCCAAGATACGGGCACGGGAAACACCATATATTTT
TRBD1 . TRBJ2-1 TRBV9 CASSAGTGGNDEQFF TGTGCCAGCAGCGCCGGGACAGGGGGTAACGATGAGCAGTTCTTC
. . TRBJ2-7 TRBV28 CASSLRRLLSSYEQYF TGTGCCAGCAGTTTAAGAAGACTACTTAGCTCCTACGAGCAGTACTTC
TRBD2 once TRBJ2-7 TRBV19 CASRYSGRANEQYF TGTGCCAGTAGATACAGCGGGAGGGCGAACGAGCAGTACTTC
TRBD2 once TRBJ2-1 TRBV9 CASSISGRIYNEQFF TGTGCCAGCAGCATCAGCGGGAGAATCTACAATGAGCAGTTCTTC
. . TRBJ1-2 TRBV7-9 CASSLSMDTKFYGYTF TGTGCCAGCAGCTTATCTATGGACACCAAATTCTATGGCTACACCTTC
. . TRBJ1-2 TRBV11-2 CASSLGWVFGYTF TGTGCCAGCAGCTTAGGTTGGGTTTTCGGCTACACCTTC
. once TRBJ1-1 TRBV27 CASSFSVNTEAFF TGTGCCAGCAGTTTTTCAGTGAACACTGAAGCTTTCTTT
. . TRBJ2-1 TRBV5-6 CASSVGLINEQFF TGTGCCAGCAGCGTGGGACTCATCAATGAGCAGTTCTTC